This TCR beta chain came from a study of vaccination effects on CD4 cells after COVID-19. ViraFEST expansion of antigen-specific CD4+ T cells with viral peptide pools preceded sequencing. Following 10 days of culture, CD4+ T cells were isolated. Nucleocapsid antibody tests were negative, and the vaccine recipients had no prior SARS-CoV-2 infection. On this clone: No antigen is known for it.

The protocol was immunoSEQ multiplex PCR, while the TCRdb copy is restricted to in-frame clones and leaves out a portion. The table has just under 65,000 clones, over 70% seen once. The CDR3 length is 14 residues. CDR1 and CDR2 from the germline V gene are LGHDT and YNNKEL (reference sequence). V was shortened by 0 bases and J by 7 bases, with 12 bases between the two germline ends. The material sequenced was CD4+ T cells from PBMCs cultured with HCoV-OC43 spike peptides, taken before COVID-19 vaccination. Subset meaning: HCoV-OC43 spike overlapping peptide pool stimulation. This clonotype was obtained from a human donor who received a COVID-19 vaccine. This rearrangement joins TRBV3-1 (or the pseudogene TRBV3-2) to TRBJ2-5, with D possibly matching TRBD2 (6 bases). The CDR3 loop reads CASSQDRQGGTQYF. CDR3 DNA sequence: TGTGCCAGCAGCCAAGATAGGCAGGGAGGGACCCAGTACTTC.